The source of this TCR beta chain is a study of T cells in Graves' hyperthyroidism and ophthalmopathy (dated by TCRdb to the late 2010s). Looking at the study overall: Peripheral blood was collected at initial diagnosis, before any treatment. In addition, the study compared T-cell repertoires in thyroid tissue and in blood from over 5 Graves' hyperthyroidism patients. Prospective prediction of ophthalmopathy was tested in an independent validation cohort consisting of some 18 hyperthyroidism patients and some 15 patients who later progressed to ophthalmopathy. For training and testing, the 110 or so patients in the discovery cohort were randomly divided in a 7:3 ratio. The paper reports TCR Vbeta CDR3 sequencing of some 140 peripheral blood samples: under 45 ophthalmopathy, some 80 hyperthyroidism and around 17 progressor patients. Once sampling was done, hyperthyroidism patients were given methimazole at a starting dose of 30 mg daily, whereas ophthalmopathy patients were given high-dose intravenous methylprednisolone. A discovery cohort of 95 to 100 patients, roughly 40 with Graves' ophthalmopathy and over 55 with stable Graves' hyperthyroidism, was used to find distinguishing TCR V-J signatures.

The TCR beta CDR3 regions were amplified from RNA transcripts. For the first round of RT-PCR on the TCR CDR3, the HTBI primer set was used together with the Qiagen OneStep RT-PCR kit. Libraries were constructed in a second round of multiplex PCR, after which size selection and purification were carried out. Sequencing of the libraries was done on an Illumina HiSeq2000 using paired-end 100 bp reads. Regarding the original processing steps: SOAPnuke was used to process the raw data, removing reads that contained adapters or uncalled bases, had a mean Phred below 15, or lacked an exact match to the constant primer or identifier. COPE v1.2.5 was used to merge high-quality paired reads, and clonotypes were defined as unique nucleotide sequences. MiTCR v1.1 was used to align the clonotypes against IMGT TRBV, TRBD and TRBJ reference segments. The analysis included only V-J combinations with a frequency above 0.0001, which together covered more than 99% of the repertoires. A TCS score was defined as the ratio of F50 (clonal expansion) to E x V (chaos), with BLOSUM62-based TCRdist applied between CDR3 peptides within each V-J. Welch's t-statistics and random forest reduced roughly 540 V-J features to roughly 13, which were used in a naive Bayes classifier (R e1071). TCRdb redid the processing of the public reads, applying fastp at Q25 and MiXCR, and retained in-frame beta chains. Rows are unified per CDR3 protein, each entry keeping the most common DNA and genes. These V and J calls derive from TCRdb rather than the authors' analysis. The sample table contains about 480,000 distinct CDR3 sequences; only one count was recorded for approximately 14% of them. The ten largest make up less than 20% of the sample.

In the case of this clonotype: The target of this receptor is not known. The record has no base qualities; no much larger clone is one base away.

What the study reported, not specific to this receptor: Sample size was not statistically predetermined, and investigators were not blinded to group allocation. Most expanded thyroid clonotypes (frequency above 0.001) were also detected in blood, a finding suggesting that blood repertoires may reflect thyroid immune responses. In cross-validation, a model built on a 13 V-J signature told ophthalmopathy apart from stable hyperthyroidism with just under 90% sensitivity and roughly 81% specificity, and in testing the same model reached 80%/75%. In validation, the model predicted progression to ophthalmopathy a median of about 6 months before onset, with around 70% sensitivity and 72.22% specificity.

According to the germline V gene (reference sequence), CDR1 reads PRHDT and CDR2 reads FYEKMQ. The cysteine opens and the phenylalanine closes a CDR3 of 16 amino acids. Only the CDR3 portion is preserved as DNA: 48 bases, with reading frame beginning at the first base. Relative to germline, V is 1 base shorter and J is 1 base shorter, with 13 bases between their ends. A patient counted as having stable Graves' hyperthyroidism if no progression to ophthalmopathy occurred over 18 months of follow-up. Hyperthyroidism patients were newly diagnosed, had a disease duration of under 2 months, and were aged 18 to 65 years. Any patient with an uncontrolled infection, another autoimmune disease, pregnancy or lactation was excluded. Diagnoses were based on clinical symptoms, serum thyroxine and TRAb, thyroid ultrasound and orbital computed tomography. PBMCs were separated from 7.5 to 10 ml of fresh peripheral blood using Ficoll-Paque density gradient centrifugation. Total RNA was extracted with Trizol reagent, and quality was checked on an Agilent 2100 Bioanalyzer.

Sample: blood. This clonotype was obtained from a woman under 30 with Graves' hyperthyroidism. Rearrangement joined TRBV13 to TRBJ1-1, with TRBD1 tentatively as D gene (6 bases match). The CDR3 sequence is CASSLDQGRWNTEAFF. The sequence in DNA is TGTGCCAGCAGCTTAGACCAGGGGAGGTGGAACACTGAAGCTTTCTTT.